The next 5 T cell receptor beta chains were all read from a single sample in a study of shared clonotypes between healthy human individuals. Generated by immunoSEQ multiplex PCR, the TCRdb table keeps only in-frame clones and is missing some. The data show millions of clones, around 94% seen once. What was sequenced was naive CD4+ T cells sorted from blood. Sample subset: CD45RA+ positively selected. The receptors were sampled from a man in his late teens or twenties in good health.

This chain uses TRBV7-2 with TRBJ2-1; 11 bases fit TRBD2. The CDR3 contains 18 residues. Germline trimming cut 4 bases from V and 8 bases from J; bases unmatched to any gene: 16. Germline CDR1 and CDR2: SGHTA and FQGNSA. The chain's CDR3 is CASSSPGLAVKKVDEQFF. The CDR3 DNA sequence: TGTGCCAGCAGCTCTCCGGGACTAGCGGTCAAGAAGGTCGATGAGCAGTTCTTC.

This clone appeared a few times. The chain uses TRBV18 and TRBJ1-1; no clear D gene. The germline V gene has CDR1 KGHSH and CDR2 LQKENI. CDR3 length: 14 amino acids. V gave up 3 bases and J gave up 0 bases, with 8 bases separating them. The CDR3 bases are TGTGCCAGCTCACCGATAGAAATGAACACTGAAGCTTTCTTT. Encoded protein: CASSPIEMNTEAFF.

CDR3 in amino acids: CASSVGLAGAGELFF. The CDR3, as DNA: TGTGCCAGCAGCGTAGGACTAGCGGGGGCCGGGGAGCTGTTTTTT. The chain has TRBV9 and TRBJ2-2; 12 bases fit TRBD2. The V segment lost 0 bases and the J segment 6 bases; nucleotides outside the gene matches: 0. Germline V gene sequence: CDR1 SGDLS, CDR2 YYNGEE. The length of the CDR3 is 15 residues. Using reference TRBV9 and TRBJ2-2 for the parts outside the CDR3, the full variable domain is DSGVTQTPKHLITATGQRVTLRCSPRSGDLSVYWYQQSLDQGLQFLIQYYNGEERAKGNILERFSAQQFPDLHSELNLSSLELGDSALYFCASSVGLAGAGELFFGEGSRLTVL.

The chain recombines TRBV2 with TRBJ2-6; D unresolved. Deletions cut 10 bases from V and 2 bases from J, with 9 bases between. The germline gives CDR1 SNHLY, CDR2 FYNNEI. The CDR3 sequence is 13 residues long. The CDR3 bases are TGTGCCATAGGCGACGCTGGGGCCAACGTCCTGACTTTC. It codes for CAIGDAGANVLTF.

V and J are TRBV4-2 and TRBJ2-7; TRBD2 agrees at 9 bases. Germline-derived CDR1 and CDR2 are LGHNA and YNFKEQ. The CDR3 is 16 amino acids. The V gene end was trimmed by 0 bases and the J gene end by 6 bases; junction bases not matched to a gene: 9. The CDR3 here is CASSQDQIAGDPEQYF. CDR3 bases: TGTGCCAGCAGCCAAGATCAGATAGCGGGGGACCCCGAGCAGTACTTC.